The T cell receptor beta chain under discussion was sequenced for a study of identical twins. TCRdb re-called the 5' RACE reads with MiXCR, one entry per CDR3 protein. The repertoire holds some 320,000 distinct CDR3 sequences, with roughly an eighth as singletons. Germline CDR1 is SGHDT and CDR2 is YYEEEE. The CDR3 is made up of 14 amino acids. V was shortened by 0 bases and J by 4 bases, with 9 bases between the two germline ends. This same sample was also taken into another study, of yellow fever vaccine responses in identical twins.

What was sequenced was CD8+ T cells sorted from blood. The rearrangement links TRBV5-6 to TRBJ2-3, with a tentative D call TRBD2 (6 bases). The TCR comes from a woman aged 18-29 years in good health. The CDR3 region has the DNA TGTGCCAGCAGCTTGGGCGGGAACGCAGATACGCAGTATTTT. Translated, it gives CASSLGGNADTQYF.